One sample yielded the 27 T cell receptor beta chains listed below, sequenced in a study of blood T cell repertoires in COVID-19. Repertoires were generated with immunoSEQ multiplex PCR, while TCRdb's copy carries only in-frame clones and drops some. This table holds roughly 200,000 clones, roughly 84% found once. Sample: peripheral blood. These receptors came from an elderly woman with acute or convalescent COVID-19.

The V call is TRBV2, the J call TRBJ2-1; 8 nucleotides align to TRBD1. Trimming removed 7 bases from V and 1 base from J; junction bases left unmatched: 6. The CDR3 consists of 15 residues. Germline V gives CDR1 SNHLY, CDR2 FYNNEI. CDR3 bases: TGTGCCAGCAATCCCCGACAGGGGTCCTACAATGAGCAGTTCTTC. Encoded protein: CASNPRQGSYNEQFF. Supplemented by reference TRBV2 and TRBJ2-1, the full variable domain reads EPEVTQTPSHQVTQMGQEVILRCVPISNHLYFYWYRQILGQKVEFLVSFYNNEISEKSEIFDDQFSVERPDGSNFTLKIRSTKLEDSAMYFCASNPRQGSYNEQFFGPGTRLTVL.

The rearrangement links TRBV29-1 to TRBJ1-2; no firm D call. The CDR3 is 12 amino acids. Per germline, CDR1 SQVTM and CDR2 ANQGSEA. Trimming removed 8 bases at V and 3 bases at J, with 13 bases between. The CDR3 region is CSTRTGDYGYTF. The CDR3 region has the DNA TGCAGCACGCGGACCGGGGACTATGGCTACACCTTC.

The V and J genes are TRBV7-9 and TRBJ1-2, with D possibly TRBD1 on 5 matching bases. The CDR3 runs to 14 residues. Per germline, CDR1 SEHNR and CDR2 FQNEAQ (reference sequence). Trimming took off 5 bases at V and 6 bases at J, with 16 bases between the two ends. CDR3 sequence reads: CASSARWGWDGYTF. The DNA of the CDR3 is TGTGCCAGCAGCGCGAGATGGGGCTGGGATGGCTACACCTTC.

CDR3 region: CASSYVLGDSNQPQHF. The CDR3 coding sequence is TGTGCCAGCAGTTACGTCCTGGGAGATAGCAATCAGCCCCAGCATTTT. The V call is TRBV6-2 or TRBV6-3, the J call TRBJ1-5; D unresolved. CDR3 length equals 16 residues. Per germline, CDR1 MNHEY and CDR2 SVGEGT. V was cut by 2 bases and J by 0 bases, with 11 bases left in between.

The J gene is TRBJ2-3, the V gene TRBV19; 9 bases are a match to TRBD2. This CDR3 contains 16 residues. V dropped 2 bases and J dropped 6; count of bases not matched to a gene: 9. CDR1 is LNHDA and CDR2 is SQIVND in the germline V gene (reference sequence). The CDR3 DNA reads TGTGCCAGTAGTATATTCGCGGGAGGGCCCGGGGATACGCAGTATTTT. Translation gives CASSIFAGGPGDTQYF.

CDR3 nucleotide sequence: TGTGCCAGCAGTCGACGGAGAGCTAACTATGGCTACACCTTC. Encoded protein: CASSRRRANYGYTF. The V call is TRBV6-5, the J call TRBJ1-2; D call uncertain. V was pared by 5 bases and J by 0 bases, with 10 bases between. There are 14 residues in the CDR3. The V gene's germline CDR1 is MNHEY and CDR2 SVGAGI.

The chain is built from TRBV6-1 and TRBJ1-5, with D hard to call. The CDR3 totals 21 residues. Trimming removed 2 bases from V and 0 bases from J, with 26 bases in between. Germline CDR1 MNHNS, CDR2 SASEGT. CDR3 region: CASSETRPSSKRYDSNQPQHF. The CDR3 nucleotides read TGTGCCAGCAGTGAAACCCGCCCCTCCTCAAAACGCTACGATAGCAATCAGCCCCAGCATTTT.

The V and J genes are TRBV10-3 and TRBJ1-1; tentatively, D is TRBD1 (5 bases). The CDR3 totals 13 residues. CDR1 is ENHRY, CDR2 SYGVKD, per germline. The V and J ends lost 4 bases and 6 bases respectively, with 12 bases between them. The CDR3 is CAISVVGGAEAFF. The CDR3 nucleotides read TGTGCCATCAGTGTTGTGGGGGGGGCTGAAGCTTTCTTT.

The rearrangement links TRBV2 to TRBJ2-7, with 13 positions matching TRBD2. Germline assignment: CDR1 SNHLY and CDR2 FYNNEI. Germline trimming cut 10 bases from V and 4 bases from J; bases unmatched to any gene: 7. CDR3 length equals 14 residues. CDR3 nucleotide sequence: TGTGCCACATTCGCGGGACTAGCGGGATACGAGCAGTACTTC. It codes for CATFAGLAGYEQYF.

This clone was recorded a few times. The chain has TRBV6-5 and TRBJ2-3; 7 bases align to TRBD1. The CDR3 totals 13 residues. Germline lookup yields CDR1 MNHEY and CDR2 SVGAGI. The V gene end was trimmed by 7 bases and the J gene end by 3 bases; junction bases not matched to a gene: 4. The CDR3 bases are TGTGCCAGCAACGACAGGGTAACAGATACGCAGTATTTT. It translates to CASNDRVTDTQYF.

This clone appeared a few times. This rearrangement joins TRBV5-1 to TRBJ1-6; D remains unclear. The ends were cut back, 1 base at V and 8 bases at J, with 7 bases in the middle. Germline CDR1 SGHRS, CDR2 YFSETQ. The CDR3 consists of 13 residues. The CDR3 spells CASSLSGYSPLHF. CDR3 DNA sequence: TGCGCCAGCAGCTTGTCCGGGTATTCACCCCTCCACTTT.

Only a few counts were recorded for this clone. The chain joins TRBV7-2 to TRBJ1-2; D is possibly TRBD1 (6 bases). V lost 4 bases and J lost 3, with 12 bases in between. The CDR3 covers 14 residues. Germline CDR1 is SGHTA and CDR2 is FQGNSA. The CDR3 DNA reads TGTGCCAGCAGCTCGAGGGGGTTCTACTATGGCTACACCTTC. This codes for CASSSRGFYYGYTF.

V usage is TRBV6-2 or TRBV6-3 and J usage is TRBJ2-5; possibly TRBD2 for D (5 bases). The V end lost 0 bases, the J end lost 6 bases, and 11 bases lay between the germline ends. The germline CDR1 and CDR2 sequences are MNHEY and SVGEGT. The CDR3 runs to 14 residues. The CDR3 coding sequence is TGTGCCAGCAGTTACTCGGAGACTACGCAGACCCAGTACTTC. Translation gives CASSYSETTQTQYF.

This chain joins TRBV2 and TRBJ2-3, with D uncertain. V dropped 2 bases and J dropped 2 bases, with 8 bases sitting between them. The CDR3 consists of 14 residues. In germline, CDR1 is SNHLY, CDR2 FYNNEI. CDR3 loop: CASSETTHTDTQYF. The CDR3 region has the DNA TGTGCCAGCAGTGAAACTACTCACACAGATACGCAGTATTTT.

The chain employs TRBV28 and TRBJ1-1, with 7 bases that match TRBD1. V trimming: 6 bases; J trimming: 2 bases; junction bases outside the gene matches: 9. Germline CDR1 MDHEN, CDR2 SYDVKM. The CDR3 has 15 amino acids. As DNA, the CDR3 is TGTGCCAGCAGCATAACCGGGACAGCCAACACTGAAGCTTTCTTT. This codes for CASSITGTANTEAFF.

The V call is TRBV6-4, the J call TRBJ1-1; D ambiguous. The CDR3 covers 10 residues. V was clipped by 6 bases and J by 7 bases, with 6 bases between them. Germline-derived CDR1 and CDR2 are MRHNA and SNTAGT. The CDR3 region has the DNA TGTGCCAGCAGGGACCGTGAAGCTTTCTTT. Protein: CASRDREAFF.

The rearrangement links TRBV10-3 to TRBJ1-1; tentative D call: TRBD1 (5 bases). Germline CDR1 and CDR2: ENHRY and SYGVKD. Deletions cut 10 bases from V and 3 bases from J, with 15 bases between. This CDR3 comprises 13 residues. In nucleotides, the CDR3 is TGTGCCACCCGGCAGGGAGGGGACACTGAAGCTTTCTTT. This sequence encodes CATRQGGDTEAFF.

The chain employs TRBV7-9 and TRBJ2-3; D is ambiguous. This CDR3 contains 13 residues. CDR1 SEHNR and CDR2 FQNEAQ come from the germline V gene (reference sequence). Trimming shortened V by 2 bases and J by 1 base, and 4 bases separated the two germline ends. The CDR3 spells CASSLHGTDTQYF. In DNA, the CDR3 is TGTGCCAGCAGCTTACATGGCACAGATACGCAGTATTTT.

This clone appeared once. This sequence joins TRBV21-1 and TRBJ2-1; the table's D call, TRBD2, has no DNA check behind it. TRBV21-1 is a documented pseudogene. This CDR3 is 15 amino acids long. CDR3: CASSKILTSYNEQFF. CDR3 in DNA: TGTGCCAGCAGCAAGATTCTAACCTCCTACAATGAGCAGTTCTTC.

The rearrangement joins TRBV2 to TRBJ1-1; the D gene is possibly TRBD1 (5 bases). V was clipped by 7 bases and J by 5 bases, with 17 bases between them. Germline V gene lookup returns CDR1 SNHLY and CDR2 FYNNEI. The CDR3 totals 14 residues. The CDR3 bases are TGTGCCAGCACCCTTTCAGGGTTTTGGACTGAAGCTTTCTTT. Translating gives CASTLSGFWTEAFF.

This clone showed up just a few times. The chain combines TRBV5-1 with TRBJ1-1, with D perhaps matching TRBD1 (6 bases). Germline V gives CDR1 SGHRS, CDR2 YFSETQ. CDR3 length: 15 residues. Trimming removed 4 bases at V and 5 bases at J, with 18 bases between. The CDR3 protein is CASSPGGAPWTEAFF. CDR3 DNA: TGCGCCAGCAGCCCGGGGGGGGCGCCTTGGACTGAAGCTTTCTTT.

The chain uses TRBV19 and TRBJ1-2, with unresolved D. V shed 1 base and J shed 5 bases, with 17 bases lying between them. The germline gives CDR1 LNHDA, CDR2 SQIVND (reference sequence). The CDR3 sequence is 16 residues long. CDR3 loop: CASSIASKGSGYGYTF. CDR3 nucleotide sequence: TGTGCCAGTAGTATAGCCTCCAAGGGTTCGGGATATGGCTACACCTTC.

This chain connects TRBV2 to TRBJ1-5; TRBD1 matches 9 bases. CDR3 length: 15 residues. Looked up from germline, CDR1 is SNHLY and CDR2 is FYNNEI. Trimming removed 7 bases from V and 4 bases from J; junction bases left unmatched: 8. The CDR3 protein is CASKWTGVPNQPQHF. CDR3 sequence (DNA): TGTGCCAGCAAATGGACAGGGGTCCCTAATCAGCCCCAGCATTTT. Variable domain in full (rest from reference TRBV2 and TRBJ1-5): EPEVTQTPSHQVTQMGQEVILRCVPISNHLYFYWYRQILGQKVEFLVSFYNNEISEKSEIFDDQFSVERPDGSNFTLKIRSTKLEDSAMYFCASKWTGVPNQPQHFGDGTRLSIL.

CDR3 in DNA: TGCGCCAGCAGCCGACTAGCGGGAGGCCAAGGGATCTCGCAGTTCTTC. Its translation is CASSRLAGGQGISQFF. The chain couples TRBV4-1 to TRBJ2-1; 13 bases fit TRBD2. This CDR3 has 16 amino acids. J lost 12 bases, V lost 4 bases, and 12 bases had no gene match. Germline V lookup: CDR1 MGHRA, CDR2 YSYEKL.

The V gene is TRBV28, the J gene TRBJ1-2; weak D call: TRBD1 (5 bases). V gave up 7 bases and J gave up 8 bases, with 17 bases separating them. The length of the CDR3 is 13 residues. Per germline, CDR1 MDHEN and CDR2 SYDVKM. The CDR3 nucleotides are TGTGCCAGCACAACAAGCGGGGCGCTCGGCTACACCTTC. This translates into CASTTSGALGYTF.

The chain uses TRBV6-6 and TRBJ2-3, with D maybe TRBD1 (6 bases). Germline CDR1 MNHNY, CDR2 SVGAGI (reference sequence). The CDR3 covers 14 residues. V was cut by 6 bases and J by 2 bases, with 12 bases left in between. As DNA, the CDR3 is TGTGCCAGCAGGGCCCGGGACAACACAGATACGCAGTATTTT. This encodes CASRARDNTDTQYF.

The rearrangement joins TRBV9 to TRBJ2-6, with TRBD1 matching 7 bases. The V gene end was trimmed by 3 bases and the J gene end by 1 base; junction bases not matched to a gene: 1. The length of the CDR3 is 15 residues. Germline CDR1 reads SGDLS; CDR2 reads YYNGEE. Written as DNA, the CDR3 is TGTGCCAGCAGCGCCAGGGGGTCTGGGGCCAACGTCCTGACTTTC. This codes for CASSARGSGANVLTF.